What follows are 23 T cell receptor beta chains derived from one specimen sequenced in a study of response to subunit inactivated influenza vaccine. Each CDR3 protein is one row after TCRdb ran MiXCR on the RT-PCR reads. There are more than 450,000 distinct CDR3 sequences in the sample; approximately 11% occur only once, and roughly 9.6% lies in the top ten. This sample was shared with a second study, whose subject was T cells expressing NK-cell markers. That study reports: cDNA encoding TCR beta was synthesized via 5'RACE template switching incorporating UMIs.

The source material was PBMCs from blood, sampled on the day of vaccination. The source of these receptors is a man aged 50-59 years who received an inactivated influenza vaccine.

This clonotype was counted many times. The chain employs TRBV29-1 and TRBJ1-1, with D hard to call. CDR1 SQVTM and CDR2 ANQGSEA come from the germline V gene. V was clipped by 3 bases and J by 0 bases, with 5 bases between them. This CDR3 contains 12 residues. CDR3 sequence: CSVDLVNTEAFF. The CDR3 DNA follows: TGCAGCGTTGATTTAGTGAACACTGAAGCTTTCTTT.

This clonotype was seen more than once but under ten times. V is TRBV3-1 and J is TRBJ1-2, with D tentatively TRBD1 (6 bases). Trimming cost V 4 bases and J 4 bases, with 16 bases left between them. This CDR3 region has 15 residues. CDR1 and CDR2 from the germline V gene are LGHDT and YNNKEL (reference sequence). DNA for the CDR3: TGTGCCAGCAGCCCAGAGGCAGGGGCGGGCTATGGCTACACCTTC. It is translated as CASSPEAGAGYGYTF. The full variable domain, completed using reference TRBV3-1 and TRBJ1-2, is DTAVSQTPKYLVTQMGNDKSIKCEQNLGHDTMYWYKQDSKKFLKIMFSYNNKELIINETVPNRFSPKSPDKAHLNLHINSLELGDSAVYFCASSPEAGAGYGYTFGSGTRLTVV.

The rearrangement uses TRBV3-1 and TRBJ2-7; a possible D gene is TRBD2 (5 bases). V lost 0 bases and J 3 bases, leaving 9 bases between the germline ends. Germline V CDR1 and CDR2: LGHDT, YNNKEL (reference sequence). This CDR3 contains 14 residues. The chain's CDR3 is CASSQDPGSYEQYF. The DNA for the CDR3 is TGTGCCAGCAGCCAAGACCCGGGGAGCTACGAGCAGTACTTC.

The rearrangement joins TRBV3-1 to TRBJ2-7; tentatively, D is TRBD2 (5 bases). The CDR3 has 14 residues. Trimming removed 4 bases at V and 2 bases at J, with 12 bases between. Germline-derived CDR1 and CDR2 are LGHDT and YNNKEL (reference sequence). CDR3 sequence reads: CASSPGLVPYEQYF. The CDR3, as DNA: TGTGCCAGCAGCCCAGGACTGGTACCCTACGAGCAGTACTTC.

The sample holds a few counts of this clonotype. J is TRBJ2-1 and V is TRBV12-3 or TRBV12-4; 10 nucleotides line up with TRBD2. There are 16 residues in the CDR3. V shed 5 bases and J 7 bases; nucleotides not matched to a gene: 11. The CDR3 region has the DNA TGTGCCAGCAGTCTTTCAGCGGGAGGGGCGATAAATGAGCAGTTCTTC. Amino acid sequence: CASSLSAGGAINEQFF.

This clonotype has a handful of counts. The chain has TRBV6-6 and TRBJ2-2; D not resolved. Deletions cut 5 bases from V and 4 bases from J, with 8 bases between. The germline V gene has CDR1 MNHNY and CDR2 SVGAGI (reference sequence). The CDR3 spans 13 residues. The CDR3 nucleotides are TGTGCCAGCAGTCATATAAGCACCGGGGAGCTGTTTTTT. This translates into CASSHISTGELFF.

V gene TRBV20-1 combines with J gene TRBJ2-3, with 7 bases matching TRBD1. This CDR3 spans 14 amino acids. V was pared by 6 bases and J by 4 bases, with 10 bases of the junction left unmatched. CDR1 and CDR2 from the germline V gene are DFQATT and SNEGSKA (reference sequence). The CDR3 DNA sequence: TGCAGTGCCCCGCGGAACAGGGGAGCAGATACGCAGTATTTT. Translating it yields CSAPRNRGADTQYF.

The chain is built from TRBV28 and TRBJ2-1, with 8 bases that match TRBD1. The CDR3 totals 14 residues. The ends lost 10 bases at V and 2 bases at J; junction bases unmatched: 7. Germline CDR1 reads MDHEN; CDR2 reads SYDVKM. The chain's CDR3 is CATGGQETYNEQFF. CDR3 bases: TGTGCCACCGGGGGACAGGAGACCTACAATGAGCAGTTCTTC. Based on the CDR3 plus reference TRBV28 and TRBJ2-1, the full variable domain is DVKVTQSSRYLVKRTGEKVFLECVQDMDHENMFWYRQDPGLGLRLIYFSYDVKMKEKGDIPEGYSVSREKKERFSLILESASTNQTSMYLCATGGQETYNEQFFGPGTRLTVL.

The chain has TRBV20-1 and TRBJ2-3, with 8 bases lining up with TRBD2. The germline gives CDR1 DFQATT, CDR2 SNEGSKA (reference sequence). V dropped 8 bases and J dropped 3; count of bases not matched to a gene: 10. This CDR3 has 14 amino acids. CDR3 protein: CSPLGGLGTDTQYF. CDR3 in DNA: TGCAGTCCTCTAGGGGGACTAGGGACAGATACGCAGTATTTT.

This rearrangement joins TRBV20-1 to TRBJ2-2, with D unclear. The length of the CDR3 is 14 residues. Trimming took 3 bases from V and 1 from J, leaving 9 bases between them. Germline CDR1 is DFQATT and CDR2 is SNEGSKA (reference sequence). The CDR3 loop reads CSASIWENTGELFF. The CDR3 DNA sequence: TGCAGTGCTAGTATCTGGGAGAACACCGGGGAGCTGTTTTTT.

This clonotype was observed a few times. This chain uses TRBV20-1 with TRBJ1-1; possible D gene TRBD1, 5 bases. In germline, CDR1 is DFQATT, CDR2 SNEGSKA (reference sequence). Trimming removed 3 bases at V and 1 base at J, with 9 bases between. The CDR3 spans 13 residues. CDR3 nucleotide sequence: TGCAGTGCTAGGGGTACAGGGAACACTGAAGCTTTCTTT. Protein product: CSARGTGNTEAFF.

This CDR3 reads CASSLAVTATEAFF. The CDR3 DNA sequence: TGTGCCAGCAGCTTAGCTGTGACGGCCACTGAAGCTTTCTTT. The V gene is TRBV7-2, the J gene TRBJ1-1; no clear D gene. Germline values: CDR1 SGHTA, CDR2 FQGNSA. The CDR3 length is 14 residues. V was cut by 0 bases and J by 4 bases, with 9 bases left in between.

This clonotype was picked up a small number of times. CDR3 coding DNA: TGTGCCAGTAGTATAGATCTGACAGCTCCAGCTTTCTTT. Amino acids: CASSIDLTAPAFF. The gene calls are TRBV19 and TRBJ1-1; D may be TRBD1 (5 bases). The CDR3 loop spans 13 amino acids. V was clipped by 0 bases and J by 10 bases, with 12 bases between them. CDR1 is LNHDA, CDR2 SQIVND, per germline (reference sequence).

This chain connects TRBV6-2 or TRBV6-3 to TRBJ2-2; 8 positions match TRBD1. The CDR3 spans 15 residues. With V trimmed by 7 bases and J by 3 bases, 7 bases remained unmatched. In germline, CDR1 is MNHEY, CDR2 SVGEGT. The CDR3 sequence: CASTPGGIDTGELFF. CDR3 coding DNA: TGTGCCAGCACCCCAGGGGGCATAGACACCGGGGAGCTGTTTTTT.

This clonotype was counted only a few times. The chain couples TRBV7-8 to TRBJ2-3; a possible D gene is TRBD1 (6 bases). Germline V CDR1 and CDR2: SGHVS, FQNEAQ. CDR3 size: 14 residues. Trimming removed 9 bases at V and 3 bases at J, with 16 bases between. CDR3 in DNA: TGTGCCAGTCACCAGGGGCCGGGGACAGATACGCAGTATTTT. Encoded protein: CASHQGPGTDTQYF. Looking up the rest from reference TRBV7-8 and TRBJ2-3 gives the full variable domain: GAGVSQSPRYKVAKRGQDVALRCDPISGHVSLFWYQQALGQGPEFLTYFQNEAQLDKSGLPSDRFFAERPEGSVSTLKIQRTQQEDSAVYLCASHQGPGTDTQYFGPGTRLTVL.

J is TRBJ2-1 and V is TRBV24-1; D is undetermined. The CDR3 contains 13 residues. Trimming pared 5 bases from V and 9 bases from J, leaving 13 bases between. The V gene's germline CDR1 is KGHDR and CDR2 SFDVKD. The CDR3 spells CATSADSVTEQFF. Here the CDR3 DNA reads TGTGCCACCAGTGCTGATTCCGTCACTGAGCAGTTCTTC.

The J gene is TRBJ1-1, the V gene TRBV6-1, with TRBD1 identical over 7 bases. This CDR3 spans 14 amino acids. The germline gives CDR1 MNHNS, CDR2 SASEGT. V lost 6 bases and J lost 5; bases outside the gene matches: 9. The CDR3: CASSDRVMRTEAFF. CDR3 nucleotide sequence: TGTGCCAGCAGCGACAGGGTAATGAGGACTGAAGCTTTCTTT.

The genes are TRBV15 and TRBJ2-1, with 13 bases that match TRBD2. The J segment lost 1 base and the V segment lost 0 bases, leaving 6 bases of the junction unmatched. The CDR3 length is 19 residues. Germline lookup yields CDR1 LNHNV and CDR2 YYDKDF (reference sequence). The DNA for the CDR3 is TGTGCCACCAGCAGAGACCGGACTAGCGGGAGCCCATCCTACAATGAGCAGTTCTTC. As protein: CATSRDRTSGSPSYNEQFF.

The CDR3 coding sequence is TGTGCCTGGAGCGTTGGCGGGGCGGGACGTTATGGCTACACCTTC. Its translation: CAWSVGGAGRYGYTF. This chain links TRBV30 with TRBJ1-2; tentative D call: TRBD1 (5 bases). The CDR3 runs to 15 residues. V gave up 3 bases and J gave up 5 bases, with 19 bases separating them. The V gene's germline CDR1 is GTSNPN and CDR2 SVGIG (reference sequence).

The chain couples TRBV11-2 to TRBJ2-1; TRBD2 matches 7 bases. Losses at the gene ends were 8 bases for V and 9 bases for J; bases not matched to a gene: 10. This CDR3 has 13 amino acids. Germline assignment: CDR1 SGHAT and CDR2 FQNNGV. CDR3 residues: CASGSPGRVEQFF. DNA of the CDR3: TGTGCCAGCGGGTCCCCTGGGAGGGTTGAGCAGTTCTTC.

This clonotype was seen a few times. The chain combines TRBV18 with TRBJ2-5; D is tentatively TRBD1 or TRBD2 (5 bases each). The V end lost 5 bases, the J end lost 4 bases, and 8 bases lay between the germline ends. The CDR3 has 12 amino acids. Germline CDR1 and CDR2: KGHSH and LQKENI. CDR3 sequence: CASSRDRETQYF. As DNA, the CDR3 is TGTGCCAGCTCAAGGGACCGAGAGACCCAGTACTTC.

This clonotype was seen repeatedly, ten times or more. The chain couples TRBV4-3 to TRBJ2-1, with D unclear. Trimming shortened V by 0 bases and J by 4 bases, and 4 bases separated the two germline ends. The V gene's germline CDR1 is LGHNA and CDR2 YSLEER. This CDR3 spans 13 amino acids. Here the CDR3 reads CASSQDGYNEQFF. Here the CDR3 DNA reads TGCGCCAGCAGCCAAGATGGGTACAATGAGCAGTTCTTC.

J is TRBJ1-5 and V is TRBV12-3 or TRBV12-4; 7 bases fit TRBD1. The CDR3 runs 15 residues. Trimming cost V 5 bases and J 1 base; bases outside gene matches: 5. The CDR3 loop reads CASSGTALSNQPQHF. DNA of the CDR3: TGTGCCAGCAGTGGGACAGCGTTGAGCAATCAGCCCCAGCATTTT.